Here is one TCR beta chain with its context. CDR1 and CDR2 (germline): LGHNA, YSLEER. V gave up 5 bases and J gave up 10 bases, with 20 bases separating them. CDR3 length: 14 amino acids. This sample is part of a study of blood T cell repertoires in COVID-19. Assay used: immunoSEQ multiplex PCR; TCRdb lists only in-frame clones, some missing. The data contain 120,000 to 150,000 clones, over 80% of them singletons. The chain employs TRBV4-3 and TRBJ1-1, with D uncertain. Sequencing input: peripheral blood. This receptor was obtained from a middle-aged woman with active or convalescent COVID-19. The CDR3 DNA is TGCGCCAGCAGCACCAACCCTCTTTCTGGCTCAGCTTTCTTT. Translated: CASSTNPLSGSAFF.